The source of this T cell receptor (beta chain) is a study of PD-L1 blockade in urothelial cancer. About the research overall: Prior regimens of chemotherapy numbered 0 to 3 per patient. Once treatment had started, blood was analyzed at 3 weeks (second dose) and again at 6 weeks.

This CDR3 contains 14 residues. Germline-derived CDR1 and CDR2 are MNHNS and SASEGT. The V end lost 3 bases, the J end lost 8 bases, and 14 bases lay between the germline ends. Notes on this clone: Its antigen is unidentified.

The method was immunoSEQ multiplex PCR; TCRdb's version includes in-frame clones alone and lacks a portion of them. The table includes 100,000 to 150,000 clones, more than 70% detected once. General study findings and limits: By 3 weeks, tumor-associated blood clones had expanded more in durable-benefit patients.

Time point meaning: peripheral blood 6 weeks after treatment start. This TCR was recovered from a man aged 50-59 years with urothelial cancer. This rearrangement joins TRBV6-1 to TRBJ1-3; D is perhaps TRBD1 (6 bases). The sequencing here drew on PBMCs, taken around atezolizumab (anti-PD-L1) treatment. CDR3 amino acids: CASSDRGGLDTIYF. CDR3 coding DNA: TGTGCCAGCAGTGACCGGGGGGGCTTAGACACCATATATTTT.